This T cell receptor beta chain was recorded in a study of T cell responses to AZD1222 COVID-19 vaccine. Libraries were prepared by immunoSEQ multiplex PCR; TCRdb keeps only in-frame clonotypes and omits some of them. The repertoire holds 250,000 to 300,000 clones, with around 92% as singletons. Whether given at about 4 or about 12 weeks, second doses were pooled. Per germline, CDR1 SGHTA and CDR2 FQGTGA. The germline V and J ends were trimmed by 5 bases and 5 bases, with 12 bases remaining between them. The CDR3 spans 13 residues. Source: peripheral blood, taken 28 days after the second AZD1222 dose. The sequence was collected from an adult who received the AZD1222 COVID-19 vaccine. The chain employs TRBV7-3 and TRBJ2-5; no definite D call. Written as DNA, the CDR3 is TGTGCCAGCAGCCAATCAACTCGGGAGACCCAGTACTTC. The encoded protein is CASSQSTRETQYF.